The 9 T cell receptor beta chains given below trace back to one sample, sequenced in a study of cytomegalovirus exposure and HLA in healthy donors (dated by TCRdb to the late 2010s). Library creation used the immunoSEQ multiplex PCR assay. What TCRdb holds here is the immuneACCESS table cut down to in-frame rearrangements. Part of the clones is not present; checked against another copy, under half of the missing clones reflect an unresolved V gene, and the others are unexplained. This sample comprises 150,000 to 200,000 clones, around nine tenths of them detected only once. Jointly, the top ten make up approximately 2.1% of the sample. Material for sequencing was PBMCs. Receptors were obtained from a young woman in good health and CMV-seronegative.

This clone was counted a single time. The chain has TRBV27 and TRBJ1-2; 9 positions match TRBD1. The V segment lost 5 bases and the J segment 1 base; nucleotides outside the gene matches: 8. Germline assignment: CDR1 MNHEY and CDR2 SMNVEV (reference sequence). The CDR3 runs 16 residues. The CDR3 bases are TGTGCCAGCAGTACAGGGGGCGCGGGGTTTAACTATGGCTACACCTTC. As protein: CASSTGGAGFNYGYTF.

V usage is TRBV9 and J usage is TRBJ2-1, with 11 bases lining up with TRBD2. The CDR3 covers 15 residues. Germline values: CDR1 SGDLS, CDR2 YYNGEE. With 2 bases clipped from V and 5 bases from J, the junction kept 3 bases outside the gene matches. As DNA, the CDR3 is TGTGCCAGCAGCGTTAGCGGGAGGGCCGACAATGAGCAGTTCTTC. As protein: CASSVSGRADNEQFF. Supplemented by reference TRBV9 and TRBJ2-1, the full variable domain reads DSGVTQTPKHLITATGQRVTLRCSPRSGDLSVYWYQQSLDQGLQFLIQYYNGEERAKGNILERFSAQQFPDLHSELNLSSLELGDSALYFCASSVSGRADNEQFFGPGTRLTVL.

This chain uses TRBV6-5 with TRBJ2-7; TRBD1 matches at 9 bases. This CDR3 has 14 amino acids. V dropped 6 bases and J dropped 1; count of bases not matched to a gene: 4. Germline V gene sequence: CDR1 MNHEY, CDR2 SVGAGI. CDR3 coding DNA: TGTGCCAGCAGACAGGGGGCTCCATCCTACGAGCAGTACTTC. Its translation is CASRQGAPSYEQYF.

The V call is TRBV11-3, the J call TRBJ2-7, with a weak D call TRBD2 (5 bases). The germline V and J ends were trimmed by 5 bases and 7 bases, with 18 bases remaining between them. This CDR3 is built from 14 residues. The germline CDR1 and CDR2 sequences are SGHNT and YENEEA. Written as DNA, the CDR3 is TGTGCCAGCAGCGCGTCCGGGGTCCCCTGGGAGCAGTACTTC. The encoded protein is CASSASGVPWEQYF.

This rearrangement joins TRBV5-6 to TRBJ2-7; D is perhaps TRBD1 (6 bases). This CDR3 has 16 residues. The germline gives CDR1 SGHDT, CDR2 YYEEEE. Trimming left V 6 bases short and J 2 bases short, with 21 bases between. This CDR3 is CASTNGQGIATYEQYF. The CDR3 bases are TGTGCCAGCACTAACGGTCAGGGGATCGCCACCTACGAGCAGTACTTC.

The V and J genes are TRBV5-1 and TRBJ2-2, with a possible D match to TRBD2 (6 bases). The CDR3 contains 15 residues. Germline V gene lookup returns CDR1 SGHRS and CDR2 YFSETQ. The ends were cut back, 7 bases at V and 5 bases at J, with 18 bases in the middle. CDR3 region: CASQEGTGRTGELFF. The DNA for the CDR3 is TGCGCCAGCCAGGAGGGAACAGGTCGTACCGGGGAGCTGTTTTTT.

The rearrangement uses TRBV29-1 and TRBJ1-2; 11 bases line up with TRBD1. Germline V gene lookup returns CDR1 SQVTM and CDR2 ANQGSEA. The CDR3 extends over 13 amino acids. V lost 7 bases, J lost 4 bases, and 5 bases stayed unmatched. CDR3 sequence: CSARTGGGYGYTF. The CDR3 coding sequence is TGCAGCGCCCGGACAGGGGGCGGCTATGGCTACACCTTC.

V is TRBV7-9 and J is TRBJ2-7; 7 nucleotides match TRBD1. This CDR3 region has 14 residues. V lost 5 bases and J lost 3; bases outside the gene matches: 7. The germline V gene has CDR1 SEHNR and CDR2 FQNEAQ (reference sequence). CDR3 DNA sequence: TGTGCCAGCAGCCTCGGGACAGCCAACTACGAGCAGTACTTC. The encoded protein is CASSLGTANYEQYF.

The chain is built from TRBV11-2 and TRBJ2-5, with D unclear. The germline gives CDR1 SGHAT, CDR2 FQNNGV. The ends were cut back, 1 base at V and 3 bases at J, with 9 bases in the middle. The CDR3 loop spans 14 amino acids. The CDR3 bases are TGTGCCAGCAGCTTAGGGCCTCTTAAAGAGACCCAGTACTTC. Encoded protein: CASSLGPLKETQYF.